Described below is a single TCR beta chain sequence and its context. This sample stems from a study of T cells in Graves' hyperthyroidism and ophthalmopathy. RNA transcripts gave rise to amplified TCR beta CDR3 regions. First-round RT-PCR targeting the TCR CDR3 was performed with the HTBI primer set. In TCRdb, the multiplex PCR reads were re-called with MiXCR into one record per CDR3 protein. The table records around 300,000 distinct CDR3 sequences, roughly an eighth of them present only once. The sequencing input was blood. This receptor was obtained from a middle-aged woman with Graves' hyperthyroidism.

CDR3 protein: CASREWAGQEVEAFF. CDR3 in DNA: TGTGCCAGCAGGGAATGGGCAGGCCAGGAGGTTGAAGCTTTCTTT. The chain is built from TRBV6-1 and TRBJ1-1; D is unclear. The CDR3 has 15 residues. Germline V lookup: CDR1 MNHNS, CDR2 SASEGT. V dropped 6 bases and J dropped 7 bases, with 21 bases sitting between them.